One and the same sample provided the 12 T cell receptor beta chains below, sequenced in a study of blood T cells in healthy people across ages. A sample-barcoded 5' primer and a J-beta primer mix were used in a second PCR of roughly 6 to 11 cycles. TCRdb analysed the 5' RACE reads with MiXCR anew, one entry per CDR3 protein. The sample yields around 870,000 distinct CDR3 sequences, around 26% seen once. Sequences were obtained from blood. These receptors came from a woman aged 80 or over in good health.

This clonotype showed up many times. A much larger clonotype is one base distant, so this may be a read error. This chain joins TRBV5-1 and TRBJ2-5; 9 positions match TRBD1. The CDR3 has 15 amino acids. V lost 0 bases, J lost 11 bases, and 11 bases stayed unmatched. Looked up from germline, CDR1 is SGHRS and CDR2 is YFSETQ. CDR3 coding DNA: TGCGCCAGCAGCTTGGCGACAGGGGGTTGGTATGAGCAGTACTTC. Its translation is CASSLATGGWYEQYF. Drawing the rest from reference TRBV5-1 and TRBJ2-5, the complete variable domain is KAGVTQTPRYLIKTRGQQVTLSCSPISGHRSVSWYQQTPGQGLQFLFEYFSETQRNKGNFPGRFSGRQFSNSRSEMNVSTLELGDSALYLCASSLATGGWYEQYFGPGTRLLVL.

A remark on this clonotype: Germline is not matched at one junction end, which may reflect a read error. The CDR3 DNA sequence: TGTACCAGCAGCCAAAAGGGGGCGCGTCTGAATGAGCAGTACTTC. Residues: CTSSQKGARLNEQYF. The J gene is TRBJ2-1, the V gene TRBV7-9; TRBD1 matches at 7 bases. TRBJ2-7 explains the end of the DNA better; the J call may be wrong. The CDR3 has 15 residues. CDR1 is SEHNR and CDR2 is FQNEAQ in the germline V gene (reference sequence).

This clonotype was counted at least ten times. CDR3: CSASFDTRADTQYF. CDR3 coding DNA: TGCAGTGCTAGCTTCGACACCCGTGCGGATACGCAGTATTTT. The rearrangement links TRBV20-1 to TRBJ2-3; D is uncertain. The V gene lost 3 bases and the J gene lost 6 bases, with 16 bases spanning the gap. The CDR3 loop spans 14 amino acids. The germline CDR1 and CDR2 sequences are DFQATT and SNEGSKA (reference sequence).

In regard to this clonotype: This may stem from a read error, because a much larger clone lies one nucleotide away. V and J are TRBV2 and TRBJ1-2, with 7 bases that match TRBD1. The V segment lost 10 bases and the J segment 10 bases; nucleotides outside the gene matches: 21. The CDR3 contains 15 residues. Germline lookup yields CDR1 SNHLY and CDR2 FYNNEI. Here the CDR3 reads CANTLETGLGAAYTF. As DNA, the CDR3 is TGTGCCAACACCCTAGAGACAGGGCTTGGCGCGGCCTACACCTTC. The entire variable domain, with the rest obtained from reference TRBV2 and TRBJ1-2, is as follows: EPEVTQTPSHQVTQMGQEVILRCVPISNHLYFYWYRQILGQKVEFLVSFYNNEISEKSEIFDDQFSVERPDGSNFTLKIRSTKLEDSAMYFCANTLETGLGAAYTFGSGTRLTVV.

This clonotype was picked up many times. J is TRBJ1-6 and V is TRBV20-1; a weak D match, TRBD1 (5 bases). The CDR3 runs 14 residues. Trimming removed 6 bases from V and 0 bases from J, with 9 bases in between. CDR1 DFQATT and CDR2 SNEGSKA come from the germline V gene (reference sequence). CDR3 in amino acids: CSASGRSYNSPLHF. CDR3 DNA sequence: TGCAGTGCATCAGGGCGCTCCTATAATTCACCCCTCCACTTT.

This clonotype was recorded a few times. The rearrangement uses TRBV27 and TRBJ2-2, with 10 nucleotides matching TRBD2. The CDR3 runs 15 residues. Per germline, CDR1 MNHEY and CDR2 SMNVEV (reference sequence). V lost 2 bases to trimming and J lost 5 bases; unmatched junction nucleotides: 2. CDR3 in DNA: TGTGCCAGCAGTTTAAGCGGGGGGGCGACCGGGGAGCTGTTTTTT. Its protein is CASSLSGGATGELFF.

This clonotype was seen at least ten times. The V gene is TRBV7-9, the J gene TRBJ2-4; 7 nucleotides line up with TRBD2. The ends lost 5 bases at V and 14 bases at J; junction bases unmatched: 15. CDR3 length: 14 amino acids. Germline CDR1 SEHNR, CDR2 FQNEAQ (reference sequence). The CDR3 DNA reads TGTGCCAGCAGCACCGGTGGCGGGGGAGTCGAGGAGTACTTC. Translating it yields CASSTGGGGVEEYF.

Notes on this clonotype: This may come from a read error, since a much larger clone is one base off. The chain has TRBV11-2 and TRBJ2-1, with 7 bases matching TRBD1. The germline V gene encodes CDR1 SGHAT and CDR2 FQNNGV. The CDR3 loop spans 15 amino acids. The CDR3 DNA reads as TGTGCCAGCAGCAAAGACAGGGCCACCTACAATGGGCAGTTCTTC. Translated: CASSKDRATYNGQFF. The full variable domain, with the rest looked up from reference TRBV11-2 and TRBJ2-1, is EAGVAQSPRYKIIEKRQSVAFWCNPISGHATLYWYQQILGQGPKLLIQFQNNGVVDDSQLPKDRFSAERLKGVDSTLKIQPAKLEDSAVYLCASSKDRATYNGQFFGPGTRLTVL.

This clonotype has more than one count but fewer than ten. The DNA for the CDR3 is TGTGCCAGCAGCACGACAGGGGGGGCCACCGGGGAGCTGTTTTTT. It is translated as CASSTTGGATGELFF. This chain joins TRBV7-2 and TRBJ2-2; 9 bases are shared with TRBD1. CDR1 is SGHTA, CDR2 FQGNSA, per germline. V trimming: 5 bases; J trimming: 4 bases; junction bases outside the gene matches: 5. The CDR3 consists of 15 residues. Together with reference TRBV7-2 and TRBJ2-2, the CDR3 gives the full variable domain: GAGVSQSPSNKVTEKGKDVELRCDPISGHTALYWYRQSLGQGLEFLIYFQGNSAPDKSGLPSDRFSAERTGGSVSTLTIQRTQQEDSAVYLCASSTTGGATGELFFGEGSRLTVL.

Concerning this clonotype itself: A much larger clone lies one base from this, so it may be a read error. This chain connects TRBV5-1 to TRBJ1-1, with D unresolved. V was pared by 0 bases and J by 10 bases, with 13 bases between. This CDR3 is built from 13 residues. CDR1 SGHRS and CDR2 YFSETQ come from the germline V gene. CDR3 coding DNA: TGCGCCAGCAGCTTGGAAGCGAGCCGGGCAGCTTTCTTT. This sequence encodes CASSLEASRAAFF.

This clonotype has ten or more counts. The chain joins TRBV12-3 or TRBV12-4 to TRBJ2-5; D unclear. There are 14 residues in the CDR3. V dropped 6 bases and J dropped 1 base, with 12 bases sitting between them. The CDR3 DNA is TGTGCCAGCAGGACCGGGTCCTTCCAAGAGACCCAGTACTTC. Translating it yields CASRTGSFQETQYF.

This clonotype was seen more than once but under ten times. This may come from a read error, since a much larger clone is one base off. The rearrangement links TRBV11-2 to TRBJ2-7; D is perhaps TRBD2 (6 bases). Germline V gene lookup returns CDR1 SGHAT and CDR2 FQNNGV. The CDR3 covers 15 residues. The CDR3 sequence is CASSRGLARLYGQYF. The DNA of the CDR3 is TGTGCCAGCAGCCGGGGCCTAGCGCGCCTTTACGGGCAGTACTTC.